Listed here are 5 T cell receptor beta chains from one sample, sequenced in a study of T-cell reconstitution after alpha-beta-depleted transplantation in children. Unique molecular identifiers tagged the TCRbeta library. Using its own MiXCR run on the PCR reads, TCRdb lists one record per CDR3 protein. The profile covers about 580,000 distinct CDR3 sequences, with 25% to 30% appearing a single time and 30% to 45% taken by the ten largest. The material was PBMCs, obtained before TCRalphabeta/CD19-depleted stem cell transplant. The receptors derive from a boy under two years old with Wiskott-Aldrich syndrome, due to receive a stem cell transplant.

There are a few counts of this clonotype. The V and J genes are TRBV7-9 and TRBJ1-3, with unresolved D. The V end lost 1 base, the J end lost 0 bases, and 10 bases lay between the germline ends. The CDR3 extends over 16 amino acids. Germline lookup yields CDR1 SEHNR and CDR2 FQNEAQ (reference sequence). This CDR3 is CASSLDGIGSGNTIYF. CDR3 nucleotides: TGTGCCAGCAGCTTAGATGGGATCGGCTCTGGAAACACCATATATTTT.

The chain links TRBV20-1 to TRBJ2-3; D unresolved. This CDR3 is 16 amino acids long. Germline lookup yields CDR1 DFQATT and CDR2 SNEGSKA (reference sequence). V was pared by 5 bases and J by 0 bases, with 18 bases between. For the CDR3, the DNA is TGCAGTGCTCACCCCCTGGCGACCGCTAGCACAGATACGCAGTATTTT. Its translation is CSAHPLATASTDTQYF.

This clonotype was picked up a small number of times. J is TRBJ2-5 and V is TRBV2; 12 bases align to TRBD2. J gave up 3 bases and V 8 bases, and 7 bases lay outside the gene matches. Germline-derived CDR1 and CDR2 are SNHLY and FYNNEI. CDR3 length: 15 amino acids. The CDR3 sequence: CASRGLAGFEETQYF. The CDR3 DNA reads TGTGCCAGCCGAGGACTAGCGGGATTCGAAGAGACCCAGTACTTC.

The chain carries TRBV3-1 and TRBJ2-2; 13 bases are shared with TRBD2. Germline V gene sequence: CDR1 LGHDT, CDR2 YNNKEL (reference sequence). The CDR3 has 18 residues. Trimming removed 4 bases from V and 6 bases from J; junction bases left unmatched: 11. The CDR3: CASSLQLAGGPGAGELFF. Written as DNA, the CDR3 is TGTGCCAGCAGCCTCCAACTAGCGGGAGGGCCGGGCGCCGGGGAGCTGTTTTTT. Based on the CDR3 plus reference TRBV3-1 and TRBJ2-2, the full variable domain is DTAVSQTPKYLVTQMGNDKSIKCEQNLGHDTMYWYKQDSKKFLKIMFSYNNKELIINETVPNRFSPKSPDKAHLNLHINSLELGDSAVYFCASSLQLAGGPGAGELFFGEGSRLTVL.

This sequence joins TRBV20-1 and TRBJ2-3; D possibly corresponds to TRBD1 (6 bases). This CDR3 contains 14 residues. CDR1 is DFQATT and CDR2 is SNEGSKA in the germline V gene (reference sequence). V was pared by 4 bases and J by 0 bases, with 11 bases between. In DNA form, the CDR3 reads TGCAGTGCTAAGGGGACAACTAGCACAGATACGCAGTATTTT. It encodes CSAKGTTSTDTQYF.